This T cell receptor (beta chain) is drawn from a study of beta chain features in type 1 diabetes. Findings and caveats of the study: Because the template was cDNA, high-expressing cells might be over-represented. Shorter TCRB CDR3s, moderately but significantly so, were found in Type 1 diabetes patients in all four CD4+ subsets.

This clone was detected only a few times. The antigen is not known. The CDR3 is made up of 17 amino acids. V gave up 1 base and J gave up 5 bases; unmatched junction bases: 8. The V gene's germline CDR1 is LGHNA and CDR2 YNFKEQ. Expressed TCRB transcripts got sequenced, as all isolated RNA was reverse transcribed. The table came from immunoSEQ multiplex PCR; TCRdb's copy has only in-frame clones and leaves some out. Here the sample spans about 370,000 clones, around 10% being singletons. Sorting gave populations that all exceeded 95% purity. This clonotype was sampled from a man aged 30 to 39 with type 1 diabetes. Sequencing input: central memory CD4+ T cells from blood. V usage is TRBV4-2 and J usage is TRBJ2-7; TRBD2 matches at 13 bases. Here the CDR3 reads CASSQAGLAGVGDEQYF. CDR3 bases: TGTGCCAGCAGCCAAGCCGGACTAGCGGGAGTTGGCGACGAGCAGTACTTC.